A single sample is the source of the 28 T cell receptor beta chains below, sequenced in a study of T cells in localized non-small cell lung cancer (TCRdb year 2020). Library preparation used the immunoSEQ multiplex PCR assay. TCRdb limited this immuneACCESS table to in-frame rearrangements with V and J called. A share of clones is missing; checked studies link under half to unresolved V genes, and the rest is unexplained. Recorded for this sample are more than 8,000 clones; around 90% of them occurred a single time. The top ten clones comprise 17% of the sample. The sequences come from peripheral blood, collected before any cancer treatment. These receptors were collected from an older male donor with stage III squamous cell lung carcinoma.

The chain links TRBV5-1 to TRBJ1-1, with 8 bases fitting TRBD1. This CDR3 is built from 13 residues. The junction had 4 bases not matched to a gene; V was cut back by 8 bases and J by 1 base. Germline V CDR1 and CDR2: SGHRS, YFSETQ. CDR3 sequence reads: CASRDRTNTEAFF. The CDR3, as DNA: TGCGCCAGTCGGGACAGGACGAACACTGAAGCTTTCTTT. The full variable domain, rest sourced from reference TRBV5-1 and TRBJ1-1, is KAGVTQTPRYLIKTRGQQVTLSCSPISGHRSVSWYQQTPGQGLQFLFEYFSETQRNKGNFPGRFSGRQFSNSRSEMNVSTLELGDSALYLCASRDRTNTEAFFGQGTRLTVV.

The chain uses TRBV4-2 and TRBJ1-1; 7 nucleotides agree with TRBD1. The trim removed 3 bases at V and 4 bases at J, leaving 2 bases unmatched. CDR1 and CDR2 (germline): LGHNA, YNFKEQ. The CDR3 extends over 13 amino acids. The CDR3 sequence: CASSQNRGTEAFF. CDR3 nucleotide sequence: TGTGCCAGCAGCCAGAACAGGGGCACTGAAGCTTTCTTT.

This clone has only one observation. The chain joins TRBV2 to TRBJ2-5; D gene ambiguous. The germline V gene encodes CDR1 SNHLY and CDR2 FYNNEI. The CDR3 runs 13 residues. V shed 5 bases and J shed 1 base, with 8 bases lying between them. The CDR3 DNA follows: TGTGCCAGCAGTAGGTGGAGCCAAGAGACCCAGTACTTC. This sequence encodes CASSRWSQETQYF.

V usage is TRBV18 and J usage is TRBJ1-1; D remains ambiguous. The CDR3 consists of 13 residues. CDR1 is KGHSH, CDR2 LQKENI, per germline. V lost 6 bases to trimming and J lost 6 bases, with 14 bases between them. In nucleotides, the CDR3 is TGTGCCAGCTCGCAGACGGGGAGGGCTGAAGCTTTCTTT. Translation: CASSQTGRAEAFF.

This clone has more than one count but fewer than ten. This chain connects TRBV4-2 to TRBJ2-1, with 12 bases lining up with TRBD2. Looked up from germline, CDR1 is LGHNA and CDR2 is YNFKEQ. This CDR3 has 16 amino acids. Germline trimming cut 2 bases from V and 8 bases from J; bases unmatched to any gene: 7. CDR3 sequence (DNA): TGTGCCAGCAGCCAACGGCTAGCGGGGGGGTACGATGAGCAGTTCTTC. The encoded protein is CASSQRLAGGYDEQFF.

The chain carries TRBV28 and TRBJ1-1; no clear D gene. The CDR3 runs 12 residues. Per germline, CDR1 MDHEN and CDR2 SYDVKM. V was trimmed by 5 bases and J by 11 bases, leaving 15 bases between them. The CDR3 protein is CASSTLERRAFF. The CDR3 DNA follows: TGTGCCAGCAGTACCCTGGAAAGGAGGGCTTTCTTT.

CDR3: CAISEGQHNQPQHF. CDR3 in DNA: TGTGCCATCAGTGAGGGACAACACAATCAGCCCCAGCATTTT. The rearrangement links TRBV10-3 to TRBJ1-5, with D tentatively TRBD1 (5 bases). The CDR3 extends over 14 amino acids. Germline-derived CDR1 and CDR2 are ENHRY and SYGVKD. V shed 2 bases and J shed 3 bases, with 8 bases lying between them.

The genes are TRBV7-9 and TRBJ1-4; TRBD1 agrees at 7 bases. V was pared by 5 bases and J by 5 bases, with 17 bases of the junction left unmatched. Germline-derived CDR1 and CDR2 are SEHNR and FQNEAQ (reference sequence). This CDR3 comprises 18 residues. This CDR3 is CASSDFGRGTGENEKLFF. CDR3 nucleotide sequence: TGTGCCAGCAGCGATTTCGGCCGGGGAACAGGGGAGAATGAAAAACTGTTTTTT.

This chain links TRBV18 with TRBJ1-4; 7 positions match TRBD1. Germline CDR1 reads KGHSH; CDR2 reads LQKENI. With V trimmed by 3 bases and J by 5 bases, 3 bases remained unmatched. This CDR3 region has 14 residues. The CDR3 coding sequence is TGTGCCAGCTCACCGGACAGGTTCAATGAAAAACTGTTTTTT. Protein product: CASSPDRFNEKLFF.

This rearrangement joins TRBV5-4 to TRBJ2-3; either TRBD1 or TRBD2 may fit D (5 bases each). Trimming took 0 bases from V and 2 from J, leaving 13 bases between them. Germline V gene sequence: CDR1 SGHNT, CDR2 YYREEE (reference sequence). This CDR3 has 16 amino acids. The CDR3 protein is CASSLGGKGHTDTQYF. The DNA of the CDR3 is TGTGCCAGCAGCTTGGGGGGGAAAGGTCACACAGATACGCAGTATTTT. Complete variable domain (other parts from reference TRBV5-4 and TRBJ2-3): ETGVTQSPTHLIKTRGQQVTLRCSSQSGHNTVSWYQQALGQGPQFIFQYYREEENGRGNFPPRFSGLQFPNYSSELNVNALELDDSALYLCASSLGGKGHTDTQYFGPGTRLTVL.

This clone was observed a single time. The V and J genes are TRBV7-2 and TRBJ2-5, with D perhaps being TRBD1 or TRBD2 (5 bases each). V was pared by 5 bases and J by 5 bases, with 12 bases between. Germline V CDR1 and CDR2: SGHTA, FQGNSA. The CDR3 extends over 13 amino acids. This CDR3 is CASSPGPMETQYF. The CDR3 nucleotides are TGTGCCAGCAGCCCGGGACCGATGGAGACCCAGTACTTC.

DNA of the CDR3: TGTGCCAGCAGCGTAGAGGGGATCGGCACTGAAGCTTTCTTT. It codes for CASSVEGIGTEAFF. The chain couples TRBV9 to TRBJ1-1; maybe TRBD1 (5 bases). Germline V gene data show CDR1 as SGDLS and CDR2 as YYNGEE. The CDR3 has 14 residues. Between the trimmed V and J ends, which lost 0 bases and 4 bases, there was a span of 10 bases.

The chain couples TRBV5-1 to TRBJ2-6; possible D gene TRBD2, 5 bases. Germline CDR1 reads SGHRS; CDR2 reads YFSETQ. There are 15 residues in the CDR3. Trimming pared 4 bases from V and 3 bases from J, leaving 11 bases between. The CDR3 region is CASSPEGSGANVLTF. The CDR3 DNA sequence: TGCGCCAGCAGCCCCGAGGGAAGTGGGGCCAACGTCCTGACTTTC.

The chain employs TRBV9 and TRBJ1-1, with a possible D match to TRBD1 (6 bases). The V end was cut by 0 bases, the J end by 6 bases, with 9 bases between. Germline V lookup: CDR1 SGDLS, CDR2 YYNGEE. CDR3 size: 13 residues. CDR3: CASSVVSGAEAFF. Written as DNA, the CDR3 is TGTGCCAGCAGCGTAGTGTCAGGGGCTGAAGCTTTCTTT.

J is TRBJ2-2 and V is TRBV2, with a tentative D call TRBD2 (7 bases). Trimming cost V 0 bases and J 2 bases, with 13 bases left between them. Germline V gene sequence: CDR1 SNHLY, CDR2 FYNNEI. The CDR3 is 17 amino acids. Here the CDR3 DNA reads TGTGCCAGCAGTGAAGCATGGGGGGGCGGTAACACCGGGGAGCTGTTTTTT. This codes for CASSEAWGGGNTGELFF.

CDR3 sequence (DNA): TGTGCCAGCAGCCGTAGCGGGGGCTCCTACGAGCAGTACTTC. Its protein product is CASSRSGGSYEQYF. V is TRBV6-6 and J is TRBJ2-7; 9 bases are a match to TRBD2. This CDR3 spans 14 amino acids. Looked up from germline, CDR1 is MNHNY and CDR2 is SVGAGI (reference sequence). The junction had 3 bases not matched to a gene; V was cut back by 6 bases and J by 0 bases.

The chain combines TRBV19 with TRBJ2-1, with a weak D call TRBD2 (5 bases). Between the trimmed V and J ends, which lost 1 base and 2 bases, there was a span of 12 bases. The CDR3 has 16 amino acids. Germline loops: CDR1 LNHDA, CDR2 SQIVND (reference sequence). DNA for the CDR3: TGTGCCAGTAGTATAGGCGGCCCGGGGACCTACAATGAGCAGTTCTTC. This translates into CASSIGGPGTYNEQFF.

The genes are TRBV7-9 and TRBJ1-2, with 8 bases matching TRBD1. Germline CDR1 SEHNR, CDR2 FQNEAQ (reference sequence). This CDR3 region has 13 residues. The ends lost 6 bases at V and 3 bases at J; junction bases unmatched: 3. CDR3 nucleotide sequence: TGTGCCAGCAGGGAACAGGGGGACTATGGCTACACCTTC. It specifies CASREQGDYGYTF.

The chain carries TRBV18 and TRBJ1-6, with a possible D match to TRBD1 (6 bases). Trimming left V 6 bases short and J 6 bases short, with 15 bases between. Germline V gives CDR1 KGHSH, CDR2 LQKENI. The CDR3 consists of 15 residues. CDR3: CASSPGQSLNSPLHF. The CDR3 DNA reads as TGTGCCAGCTCTCCTGGACAGAGTCTTAATTCACCCCTCCACTTT.

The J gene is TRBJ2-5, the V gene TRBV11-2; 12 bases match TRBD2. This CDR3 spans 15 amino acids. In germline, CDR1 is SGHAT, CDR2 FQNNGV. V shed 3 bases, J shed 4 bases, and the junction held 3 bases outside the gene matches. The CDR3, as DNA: TGTGCCAGCAGCTTCGGGACTAGCGGGCGAGAGACCCAGTACTTC. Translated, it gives CASSFGTSGRETQYF.

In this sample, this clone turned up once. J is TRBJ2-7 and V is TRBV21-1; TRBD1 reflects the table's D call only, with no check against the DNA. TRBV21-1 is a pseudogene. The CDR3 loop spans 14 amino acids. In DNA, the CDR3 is TGTGCCAGCAGCCCCCGGGACAGGGGCTACGAGCAGTACTTC. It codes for CASSPRDRGYEQYF.

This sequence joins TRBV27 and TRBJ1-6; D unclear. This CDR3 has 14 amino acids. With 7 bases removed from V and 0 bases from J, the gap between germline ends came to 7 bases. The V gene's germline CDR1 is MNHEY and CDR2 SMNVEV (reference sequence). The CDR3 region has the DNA TGTGCCAGCAAAGGGAGCTCCTATAATTCACCCCTCCACTTT. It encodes CASKGSSYNSPLHF.

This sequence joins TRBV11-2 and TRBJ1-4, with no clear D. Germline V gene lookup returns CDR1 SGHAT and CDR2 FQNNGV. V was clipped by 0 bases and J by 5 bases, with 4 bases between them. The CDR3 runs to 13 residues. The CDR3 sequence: CASSLDRNEKLFF. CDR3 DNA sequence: TGTGCCAGCAGCTTAGATAGAAATGAAAAACTGTTTTTT.

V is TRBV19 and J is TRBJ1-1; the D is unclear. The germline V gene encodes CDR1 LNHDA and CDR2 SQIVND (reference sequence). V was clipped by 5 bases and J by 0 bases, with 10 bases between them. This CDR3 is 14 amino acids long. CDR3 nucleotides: TGTGCCAGTAGTGCTCAGGCTATGAACACTGAAGCTTTCTTT. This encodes CASSAQAMNTEAFF.

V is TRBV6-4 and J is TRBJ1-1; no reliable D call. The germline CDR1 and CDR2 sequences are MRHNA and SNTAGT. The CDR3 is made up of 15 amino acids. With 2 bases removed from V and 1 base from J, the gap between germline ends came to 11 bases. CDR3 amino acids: CASSDTAGRNTEAFF. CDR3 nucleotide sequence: TGTGCCAGCAGTGACACCGCCGGCAGGAACACTGAAGCTTTCTTT.

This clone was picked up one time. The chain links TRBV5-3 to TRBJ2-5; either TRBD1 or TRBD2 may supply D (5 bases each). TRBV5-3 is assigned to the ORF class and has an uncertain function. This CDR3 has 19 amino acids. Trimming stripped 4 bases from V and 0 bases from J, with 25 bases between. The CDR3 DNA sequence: TGTGCCAGAAGCGTCCGCCGGGACGTCCTACGACACAACCAAGAGACCCAGTACTTC. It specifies CARSVRRDVLRHNQETQYF.

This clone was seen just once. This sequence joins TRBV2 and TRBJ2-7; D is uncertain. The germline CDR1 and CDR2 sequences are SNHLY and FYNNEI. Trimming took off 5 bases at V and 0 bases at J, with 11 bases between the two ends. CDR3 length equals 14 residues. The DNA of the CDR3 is TGTGCCAGCAGTTACACTGAGAGCTCCTACGAGCAGTACTTC. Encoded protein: CASSYTESSYEQYF.

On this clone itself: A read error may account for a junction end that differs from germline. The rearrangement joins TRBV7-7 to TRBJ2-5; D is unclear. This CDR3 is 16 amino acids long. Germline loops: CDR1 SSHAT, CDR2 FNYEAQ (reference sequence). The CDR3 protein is CASSLGPQAGQETQYF. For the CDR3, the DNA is TGTGCTAGCAGCTTAGGTCCCCAGGCCGGCCAAGAGACCCAGTACTTC. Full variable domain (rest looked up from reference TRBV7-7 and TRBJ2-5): GAGVSQSPRYKVTKRGQDVTLRCDPISSHATLYWYQQALGQGPEFLTYFNYEAQPDKSGLPSDRFSAERPEGSISTLTIQRTEQRDSAMYRCASSLGPQAGQETQYFGPGTRLLVL.